The 11 T cell receptor beta chains below all came from one sample that was sequenced in a study of T-cell reconstitution after alpha-beta-depleted transplantation in children. TCRbeta library preparation incorporated unique molecular identifiers. Using its own MiXCR run on the PCR reads, TCRdb lists one record per CDR3 protein. The sample lists fewer than 550,000 distinct CDR3 sequences; over 9.5% were seen once. The sample consisted of PBMCs, taken before TCRalphabeta/CD19-depleted stem cell transplant. The origin of the receptors is a child aged 2 to 9 with inherited bone marrow failure, due to receive a stem cell transplant.

In its sample, this clonotype was seen many times. The chain couples TRBV29-1 to TRBJ2-1; 10 nucleotides agree with TRBD2. The germline gives CDR1 SQVTM, CDR2 ANQGSEA. The CDR3 length is 15 residues. J gave up 9 bases and V 3 bases, and 11 bases lay outside the gene matches. Here the CDR3 DNA reads TGCAGCGTTGAGGGGTCCCTAGCGGGAGTCAGTGAGCAGTTCTTC. This codes for CSVEGSLAGVSEQFF.

This chain links TRBV7-9 with TRBJ2-5; the D is unclear. V gave up 0 bases and J gave up 7 bases, with 12 bases separating them. CDR3 length: 14 amino acids. CDR1 and CDR2 (germline): SEHNR, FQNEAQ (reference sequence). CDR3 region: CASSLAVRPPTQYF. In nucleotides, the CDR3 is TGTGCCAGCAGCTTAGCCGTAAGGCCACCGACCCAGTACTTC.

The chain has TRBV18 and TRBJ2-1; tentatively, D is TRBD2 (5 bases). The CDR3 contains 15 residues. Germline V gene lookup returns CDR1 KGHSH and CDR2 LQKENI. The V gene lost 4 bases and the J gene lost 2 bases, with 12 bases spanning the gap. The CDR3: CASSLMSGAYNEQFF. In DNA form, the CDR3 reads TGTGCCAGCTCACTCATGTCCGGGGCCTACAATGAGCAGTTCTTC.

This clonotype was detected ten times or more. The gene calls are TRBV24-1 and TRBJ2-1; 10 nucleotides match TRBD2. The trim removed 5 bases at V and 6 bases at J, leaving 12 bases unmatched. The CDR3 totals 17 residues. Germline loops: CDR1 KGHDR, CDR2 SFDVKD. The CDR3 here is CATSGDTGTSEFNEQFF. CDR3 nucleotides: TGTGCCACCAGTGGGGATACCGGGACTAGCGAGTTCAATGAGCAGTTCTTC.

This clonotype was recorded at least ten times. The rearrangement joins TRBV20-1 to TRBJ2-2, with 7 nucleotides matching TRBD1. Trimming took 3 bases from V and 4 from J; bases not matched to a gene: 5. Germline values: CDR1 DFQATT, CDR2 SNEGSKA (reference sequence). CDR3 length equals 14 residues. The CDR3 nucleotides are TGCAGTGCTAGGGAGACAGGGCTCACCGGGGAGCTGTTTTTT. Translated, it gives CSARETGLTGELFF.

This clonotype was counted between two and nine times. J is TRBJ2-7 and V is TRBV29-1, with 10 nucleotides matching TRBD2. The CDR3 sequence is 14 residues long. Germline V gene data show CDR1 as SQVTM and CDR2 as ANQGSEA. J gave up 6 bases and V 4 bases, and 9 bases lay outside the gene matches. Here the CDR3 reads CSVGASGSLLEQYF. CDR3 in DNA: TGCAGCGTTGGGGCTAGCGGGAGTTTGCTCGAGCAGTACTTC.

This clonotype was observed many times. V is TRBV2 and J is TRBJ2-3, with TRBD2 matching over 10 bases. Germline assignment: CDR1 SNHLY and CDR2 FYNNEI. The CDR3 totals 12 residues. The junction had 8 bases not matched to a gene; V was cut back by 6 bases and J by 14 bases. Written as DNA, the CDR3 is TGTGCCAGCAGGACCTCCGGGACTAGCGTGTATTTT. Translated, it gives CASRTSGTSVYF. The complete variable domain, with remaining parts taken from reference TRBV2 and TRBJ2-3, reads EPEVTQTPSHQVTQMGQEVILRCVPISNHLYFYWYRQILGQKVEFLVSFYNNEISEKSEIFDDQFSVERPDGSNFTLKIRSTKLEDSAMYFCASRTSGTSVYFGPGTRLTVL.

This clonotype was recorded many times. The V gene is TRBV2, the J gene TRBJ1-2; D remains ambiguous. The CDR3 runs to 11 residues. CDR1 SNHLY and CDR2 FYNNEI come from the germline V gene. The germline V and J ends were trimmed by 6 bases and 0 bases, with 2 bases remaining between them. This CDR3 is CASSSNYGYTF. Written as DNA, the CDR3 is TGTGCCAGCAGCTCTAACTATGGCTACACCTTC. Together with reference TRBV2 and TRBJ1-2, the CDR3 gives the full variable domain: EPEVTQTPSHQVTQMGQEVILRCVPISNHLYFYWYRQILGQKVEFLVSFYNNEISEKSEIFDDQFSVERPDGSNFTLKIRSTKLEDSAMYFCASSSNYGYTFGSGTRLTVV.

The V and J genes are TRBV4-3 and TRBJ2-5, with 11 bases aligning to TRBD2. V dropped 4 bases and J dropped 5; count of bases not matched to a gene: 9. Germline loops: CDR1 LGHNA, CDR2 YSLEER. This CDR3 is built from 16 residues. Here the CDR3 DNA reads TGCGCCAGCAGCCCACTAGCGGGAGCCGTCCCGGAGACCCAGTACTTC. Its protein is CASSPLAGAVPETQYF.

This clonotype was recorded at least ten times. The V and J genes are TRBV5-6 and TRBJ2-7; 9 bases match TRBD1. The CDR3 spans 14 residues. Per the germline V gene, CDR1 is SGHDT and CDR2 is YYEEEE. CDR3 DNA: TGTGCTATCAGTTCCGGGACAGGGCTCTACGAGCAGTACTTC. Residues: CAISSGTGLYEQYF.

This clonotype was observed many times. This chain connects TRBV29-1 to TRBJ2-7; possibly TRBD2 for D (6 bases). From germline, CDR1 is SQVTM and CDR2 ANQGSEA. The CDR3 is 13 amino acids. Trimming cost V 4 bases and J 3 bases, with 13 bases left between them. The CDR3: CSVGGTGDYEQYF. The CDR3 nucleotides read TGCAGCGTTGGGGGGACGGGGGACTACGAGCAGTACTTC.